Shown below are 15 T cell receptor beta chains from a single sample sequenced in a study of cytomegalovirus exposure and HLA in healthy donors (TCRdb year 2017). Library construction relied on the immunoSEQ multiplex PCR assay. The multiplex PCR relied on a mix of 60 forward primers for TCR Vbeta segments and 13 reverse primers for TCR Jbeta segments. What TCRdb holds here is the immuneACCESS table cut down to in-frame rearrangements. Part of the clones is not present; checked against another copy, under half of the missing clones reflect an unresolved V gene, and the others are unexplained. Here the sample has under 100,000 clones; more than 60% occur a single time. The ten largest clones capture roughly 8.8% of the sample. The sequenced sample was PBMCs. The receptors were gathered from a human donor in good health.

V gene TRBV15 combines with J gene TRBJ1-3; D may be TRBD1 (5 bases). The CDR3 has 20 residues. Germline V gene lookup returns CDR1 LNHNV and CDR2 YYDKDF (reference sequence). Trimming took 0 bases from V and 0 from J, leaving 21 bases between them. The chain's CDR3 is CATSRDGRGKLLGSGNTIYF. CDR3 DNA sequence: TGTGCCACCAGCAGAGATGGAAGGGGAAAGCTCTTGGGCTCTGGAAACACCATATATTTT.

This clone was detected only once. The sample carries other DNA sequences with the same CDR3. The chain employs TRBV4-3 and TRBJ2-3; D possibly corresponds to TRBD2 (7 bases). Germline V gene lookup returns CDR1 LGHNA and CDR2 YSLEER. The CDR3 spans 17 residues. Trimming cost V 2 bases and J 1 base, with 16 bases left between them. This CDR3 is CASSQRARGGGTDTQYF. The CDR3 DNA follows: TGCGCCAGCAGCCAAAGGGCTAGAGGGGGGGGCACAGATACGCAGTATTTT.

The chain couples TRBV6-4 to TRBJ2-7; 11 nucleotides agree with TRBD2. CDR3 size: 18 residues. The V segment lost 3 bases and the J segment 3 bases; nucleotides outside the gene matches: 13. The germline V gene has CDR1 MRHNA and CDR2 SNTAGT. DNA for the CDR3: TGTGCCAGCAGTGATTGGGAGGCTAGCGGGAGGTTACGCTACGAGCAGTACTTC. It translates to CASSDWEASGRLRYEQYF.

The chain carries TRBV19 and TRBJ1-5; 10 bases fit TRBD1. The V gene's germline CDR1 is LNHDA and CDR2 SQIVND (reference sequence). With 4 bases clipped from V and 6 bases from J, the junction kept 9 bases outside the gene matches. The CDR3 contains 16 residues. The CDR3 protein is CASSTPDRGLGQPQHF. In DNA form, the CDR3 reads TGTGCCAGTAGTACCCCAGACAGGGGGCTGGGTCAGCCCCAGCATTTT.

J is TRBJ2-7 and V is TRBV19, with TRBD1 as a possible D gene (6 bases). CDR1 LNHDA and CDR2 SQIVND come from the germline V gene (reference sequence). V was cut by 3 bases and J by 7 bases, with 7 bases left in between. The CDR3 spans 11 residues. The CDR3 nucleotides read TGTGCCAGTAGTATCAGGGGAGAGCAGTACTTC. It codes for CASSIRGEQYF.

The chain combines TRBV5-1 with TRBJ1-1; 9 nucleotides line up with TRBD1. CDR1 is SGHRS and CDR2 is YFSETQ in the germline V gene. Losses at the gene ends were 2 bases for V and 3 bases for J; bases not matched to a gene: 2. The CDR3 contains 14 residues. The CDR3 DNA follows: TGCGCCAGCAGCTTACAGGGGGCCTACACTGAAGCTTTCTTT. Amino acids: CASSLQGAYTEAFF.

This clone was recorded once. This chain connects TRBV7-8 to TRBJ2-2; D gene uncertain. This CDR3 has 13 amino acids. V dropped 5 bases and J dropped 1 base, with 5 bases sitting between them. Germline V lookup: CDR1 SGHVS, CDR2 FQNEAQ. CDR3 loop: CASSPLNTGELFF. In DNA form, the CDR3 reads TGTGCCAGCAGCCCATTGAACACCGGGGAGCTGTTTTTT.

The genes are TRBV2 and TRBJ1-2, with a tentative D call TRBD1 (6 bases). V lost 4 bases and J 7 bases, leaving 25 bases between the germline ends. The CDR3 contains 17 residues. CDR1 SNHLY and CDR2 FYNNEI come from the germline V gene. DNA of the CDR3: TGTGCCAGCAGTGGGGGGGGCCCGTACGAGAGGGGTCCTGGCTACACCTTC. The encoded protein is CASSGGGPYERGPGYTF.

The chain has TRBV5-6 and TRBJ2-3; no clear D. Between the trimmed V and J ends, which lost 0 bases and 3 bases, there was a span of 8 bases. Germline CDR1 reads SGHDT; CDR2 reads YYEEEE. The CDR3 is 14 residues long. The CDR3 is CASSLDYGTDTQYF. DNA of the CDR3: TGTGCCAGCAGCTTGGACTATGGGACAGATACGCAGTATTTT.

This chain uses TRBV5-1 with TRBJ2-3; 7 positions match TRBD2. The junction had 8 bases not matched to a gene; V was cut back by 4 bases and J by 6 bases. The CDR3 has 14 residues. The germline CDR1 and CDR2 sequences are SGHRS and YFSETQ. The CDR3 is CASSTGGWEDTQYF. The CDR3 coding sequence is TGCGCCAGCAGCACCGGGGGGTGGGAGGATACGCAGTATTTT.

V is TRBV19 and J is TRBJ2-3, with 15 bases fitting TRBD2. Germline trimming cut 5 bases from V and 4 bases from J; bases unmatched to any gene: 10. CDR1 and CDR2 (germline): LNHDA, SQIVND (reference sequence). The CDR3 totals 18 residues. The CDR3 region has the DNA TGTGCCAGTAGTTCTAAAGGACTAGCGGGGGGGTTGGCAGATACGCAGTATTTT. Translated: CASSSKGLAGGLADTQYF.

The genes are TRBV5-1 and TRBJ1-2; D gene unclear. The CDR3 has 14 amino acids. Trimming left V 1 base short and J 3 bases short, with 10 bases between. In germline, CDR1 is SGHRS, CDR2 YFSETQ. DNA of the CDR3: TGCGCCAGCAGCTTGAATGTACAGTACTATGGCTACACCTTC. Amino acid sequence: CASSLNVQYYGYTF. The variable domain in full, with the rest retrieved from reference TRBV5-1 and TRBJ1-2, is KAGVTQTPRYLIKTRGQQVTLSCSPISGHRSVSWYQQTPGQGLQFLFEYFSETQRNKGNFPGRFSGRQFSNSRSEMNVSTLELGDSALYLCASSLNVQYYGYTFGSGTRLTVV.

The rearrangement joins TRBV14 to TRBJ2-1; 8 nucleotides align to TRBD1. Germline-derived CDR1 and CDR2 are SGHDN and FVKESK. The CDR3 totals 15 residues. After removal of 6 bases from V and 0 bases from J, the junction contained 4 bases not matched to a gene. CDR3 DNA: TGTGCCAGCAGTCGGACAGGGAGCTCCTACAATGAGCAGTTCTTC. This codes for CASSRTGSSYNEQFF.

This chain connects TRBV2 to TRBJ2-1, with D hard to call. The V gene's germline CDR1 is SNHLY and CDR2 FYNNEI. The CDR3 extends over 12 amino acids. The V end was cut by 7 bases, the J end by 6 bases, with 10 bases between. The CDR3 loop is CASTETRNEQFF. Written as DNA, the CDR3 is TGTGCCAGCACAGAAACCCGCAATGAGCAGTTCTTC.

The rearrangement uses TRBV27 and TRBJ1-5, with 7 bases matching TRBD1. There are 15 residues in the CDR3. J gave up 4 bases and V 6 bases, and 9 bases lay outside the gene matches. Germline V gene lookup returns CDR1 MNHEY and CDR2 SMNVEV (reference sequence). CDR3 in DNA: TGTGCCAGCAGCAGGACAGGTCTCAATAATCAGCCCCAGCATTTT. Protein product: CASSRTGLNNQPQHF.